The 9 T cell receptor beta chains in this list originate from one sample, sequenced in a study of cytomegalovirus exposure and HLA in healthy donors. In the PCR, 60 Vbeta and 13 Jbeta primers were used. Some clones are missing from TCRdb's copy, which holds only in-frame ones; the method was immunoSEQ multiplex PCR. The data show hundreds of thousands of clones, less than 85% seen once. The sequencing sample was made of PBMCs. The source of these receptors is a man in his late teens or twenties in good health and CMV-seronegative.

V is TRBV28 and J is TRBJ1-2, with 7 bases lining up with TRBD1. Looked up from germline, CDR1 is MDHEN and CDR2 is SYDVKM. V was clipped by 7 bases and J by 7 bases; unmatched bases: 12. CDR3 size: 14 residues. As DNA, the CDR3 is TGTGCCAGCACCAATCCGACAGGGTGGCGTGGCTACACCTTC. Its translation: CASTNPTGWRGYTF.

This chain connects TRBV6-1 to TRBJ2-1; D is unresolved. V was trimmed by 6 bases and J by 4 bases, leaving 4 bases between them. The CDR3 sequence is 11 residues long. From germline, CDR1 is MNHNS and CDR2 SASEGT. CDR3: CASSPYNEQFF. The CDR3 region has the DNA TGTGCCAGCAGCCCATACAATGAGCAGTTCTTC.

As DNA, the CDR3 is TGCGCCAGCAGTGAGGATTGGGGCATGGACACTGAAGCTTTCTTT. It codes for CASSEDWGMDTEAFF. The gene calls are TRBV10-2 and TRBJ1-1; possible D gene TRBD1, 5 bases. Germline CDR1 and CDR2: WSHSY and SAAADI. The CDR3 is 15 residues long. The ends were cut back, 2 bases at V and 3 bases at J, with 13 bases in the middle.

The chain combines TRBV2 with TRBJ2-1; 11 bases map to TRBD2. V was clipped by 6 bases and J by 5 bases; unmatched bases: 6. Germline V gene data show CDR1 as SNHLY and CDR2 as FYNNEI. The CDR3 has 15 residues. CDR3: CASRATSGMHNEQFF. Here the CDR3 DNA reads TGTGCCAGCAGGGCGACTAGCGGGATGCACAATGAGCAGTTCTTC.

V gene TRBV9 combines with J gene TRBJ2-2; 10 positions match TRBD1. With V trimmed by 4 bases and J by 6 bases, 6 bases remained unmatched. The germline CDR1 and CDR2 sequences are SGDLS and YYNGEE. The CDR3 has 15 residues. This chain's CDR3 is CASSPSTGGSGELFF. For the CDR3, the DNA is TGTGCCAGCAGCCCCTCGACAGGGGGCTCCGGGGAGCTGTTTTTT.

The chain uses TRBV15 and TRBJ2-7; the match to TRBD2 covers 11 bases. The V and J ends lost 5 bases and 3 bases, in that order; junction bases with no gene match: 9. The CDR3 spans 16 residues. From germline, CDR1 is LNHNV and CDR2 YYDKDF (reference sequence). In nucleotides, the CDR3 is TGTGCCACCAGCGGGGCAGGGCTAGCGGGAGGCTACGAGCAGTACTTC. It translates to CATSGAGLAGGYEQYF.

The chain combines TRBV6-6 with TRBJ2-5, with 9 nucleotides matching TRBD2. The J call is uncertain, as TRBJ2-7 better fits the DNA end. The germline V gene encodes CDR1 MNHNY and CDR2 SVGAGI (reference sequence). This CDR3 has 15 residues. The CDR3 nucleotides are TGTGCCAGCAGCTACAGTGGTAGCGGGAGCTACGAGCAGTACTTC. As protein: CASSYSGSGSYEQYF.

This chain connects TRBV10-1 to TRBJ2-7; TRBD2 is a possible D gene (6 bases). Germline assignment: CDR1 WNHNN and CDR2 SYGVQD (reference sequence). The V end was cut by 2 bases, the J end by 0 bases, with 8 bases between. The CDR3 sequence is 14 residues long. CDR3 sequence: CASSEGGSSYEQYF. The CDR3 DNA sequence: TGCGCCAGCAGTGAGGGGGGGTCCTCCTACGAGCAGTACTTC.

This chain links TRBV5-4 with TRBJ1-1, with D unresolved. CDR1 and CDR2 (germline): SGHNT, YYREEE (reference sequence). The CDR3 covers 13 residues. Between the trimmed V and J ends, which lost 5 bases and 0 bases, there was a span of 8 bases. This chain's CDR3 is CASSLSVNTEAFF. The CDR3 DNA reads TGTGCCAGCAGTTTATCAGTGAACACTGAAGCTTTCTTT.